This paragraph covers one T cell receptor (beta chain) sequence. The V and J ends lost 7 bases and 2 bases respectively, with 14 bases between them. The germline V gene has CDR1 GTSNPN and CDR2 SVGIG (reference sequence). This CDR3 spans 13 amino acids. These data are taken from a study of blood T cell repertoires in COVID-19. Across the whole study: Specimens from acute and convalescent COVID-19 originated in the United States, Italy and Spain. The cDNA or gDNA used as material had been derived from T cells, B-cell-depleted T cells, or PBMCs.

In the study's own analysis: Using reference gene primer amplification, nucleated cell counts were estimated. TCRdb's table, derived via immunoSEQ multiplex PCR, lists solely in-frame clones and lacks some. That table furnishes V, J and clone size, whereas the DNA furnished D and trimming. The data show 300,000 to 400,000 clones, 85% seen once. Exposed enrollees had met someone with a PCR-confirmed or clinician-diagnosed COVID-19 case at some point within the 2 weeks before study entry. The receptor was isolated from a woman in her twenties or thirties who had been exposed to COVID-19. The V call is TRBV30, the J call TRBJ1-1, with D uncertain. The specimen was PBMCs or T cells enriched from blood (not recorded which). CDR3 sequence (DNA): TGTGCCTTTCGATTAACCAGTAACACTGAAGCTTTCTTT. Its translation is CAFRLTSNTEAFF.